A single sample gave rise to the 3 T cell receptor beta chains below, sequenced in a study of T cell repertoires in cytomegalovirus infection. Each CDR3 protein gets one entry after TCRdb re-called the reads with MiXCR. The repertoire has just over 150,000 distinct CDR3 sequences, around 22% of them found once; the top ten carry approximately 10%. The sequenced sample consisted of PBMCs. All receptors come from a human donor in good health (CMV status not recorded). Some clones in this sample may be carry-over from other donors' samples.

This clonotype was recorded at least ten times. The chain uses TRBV29-1 and TRBJ1-1; 7 bases line up with TRBD1. Germline lookup yields CDR1 SQVTM and CDR2 ANQGSEA. V shed 7 bases and J 5 bases; nucleotides not matched to a gene: 7. This CDR3 comprises 12 residues. The CDR3 nucleotides read TGCAGCGCGGGGGACAGTAGGACTGAAGCTTTCTTT. It translates to CSAGDSRTEAFF. Complete variable domain (other parts from reference TRBV29-1 and TRBJ1-1): SAVISQKPSRDICQRGTSLTIQCQVDSQVTMMFWYRQQPGQSLTLIATANQGSEATYESGFVIDKFPISRPNLTFSTLTVSNMSPEDSSIYLCSAGDSRTEAFFGQGTRLTVV.

Only a few counts were recorded for this clonotype. The chain is built from TRBV10-3 and TRBJ1-5, with 7 bases aligning to TRBD1. This CDR3 is 14 amino acids long. Per the germline V gene, CDR1 is ENHRY and CDR2 is SYGVKD. The trim removed 3 bases at V and 6 bases at J, leaving 5 bases unmatched. In nucleotides, the CDR3 is TGTGCCATCAGTGATGGTCAGGGGGGTCAGCCCCAGCATTTT. Amino acids: CAISDGQGGQPQHF.

This clonotype was picked up a small number of times. The chain couples TRBV27 to TRBJ2-7; D is perhaps TRBD2 (5 bases). Between the trimmed V and J ends, which lost 8 bases and 2 bases, there was a span of 19 bases. The CDR3 runs to 15 residues. CDR1 MNHEY and CDR2 SMNVEV come from the germline V gene (reference sequence). The CDR3 region is CASRLRGQATYEQYF. Written as DNA, the CDR3 is TGTGCCAGCCGCCTAAGAGGGCAGGCGACCTACGAGCAGTACTTC.